This T cell receptor beta chain was identified during a study of cytomegalovirus exposure and HLA in healthy donors. Study overall: Prior work identified under 130 million unique TCR beta sequences in roughly 180 million T cells. Early released data had about 80 million unique TCRs, all coming from HLA-typed donors.

PCR amplification relied on 60 Vbeta primers (plus 13 Jbeta primers). Authors' methods: The authors later counted roughly 77 million unique TCR beta chains, some 11 million of them shared. TCRdb's copy holds only in-frame clones and misses some; the assay was immunoSEQ multiplex PCR. The V and J calls and clone size were taken over from that table, and D and trimming were inferred from the DNA. Of some 97,000 clones listed, 75% are singletons. Study-wide results and limits: The study put some 150 TCR beta chains on its list as cytomegalovirus-associated.

Trimming pared 0 bases from V and 3 bases from J, leaving 20 bases between. This CDR3 is built from 18 residues. Germline V gives CDR1 LNHNV, CDR2 YYDKDF (reference sequence). The sample holds a few counts of this clone. The antigen is unknown. The source of this sequence is a male donor in good health and CMV-seropositive. V gene TRBV15 combines with J gene TRBJ1-2; D perhaps matches TRBD1 (5 bases). The sequenced sample consisted of PBMCs. CDR3 DNA: TGTGCCACCAGCAGAGAGCAGGGAATCGGGCTCCGAGACTATGGCTACACCTTC. Encoded protein: CATSREQGIGLRDYGYTF.